This T cell receptor (beta chain) was recorded in a study of blood T cell repertoires in COVID-19. On the study more broadly: Donors in the United States, Italy and Spain gave samples during acute or convalescent COVID-19. The analysed material was cDNA or gDNA that came from T cells, B-cell-depleted T cells, or PBMCs.

TCRdb's table, derived via immunoSEQ multiplex PCR, lists solely in-frame clones and lacks some. The sample has approximately 260,000 clones; approximately 88% are singletons. CDR1 and CDR2 (germline): LGHDT, YNNKEL (reference sequence). V lost 5 bases and J lost 1, with 6 bases in between. CDR3 length: 13 residues. Sequenced sample: PBMCs or T cells enriched from blood (not recorded which). The gene calls are TRBV3-1 (or the pseudogene TRBV3-2) and TRBJ1-3; unclear D gene. This clonotype originated in a middle-aged woman with acute COVID-19. In DNA form, the CDR3 reads TGTGCCAGCAGCTCGGTATCTGGAAACACCATATATTTT. Protein: CASSSVSGNTIYF.